This T cell receptor (beta chain) was recovered during a study of cytomegalovirus exposure and HLA in healthy donors. TCRdb's table, derived via immunoSEQ multiplex PCR, lists solely in-frame clones and lacks some. The sample records 250,000 to 350,000 clones, 88% being singletons. Germline V gene lookup returns CDR1 KGHSH and CDR2 LQKENI. V was shortened by 3 bases and J by 0 bases, with 14 bases between the two germline ends. This CDR3 has 16 amino acids. This clone has more than one count but fewer than ten. The sequence was collected from a young man in good health and CMV-seronegative. The chain employs TRBV18 and TRBJ1-1, with D possibly matching TRBD1 (6 bases). The specimen sequenced was PBMCs. CDR3 amino acids: CASSPPQGFMNTEAFF. CDR3 nucleotides: TGTGCCAGCTCACCTCCACAGGGTTTCATGAACACTGAAGCTTTCTTT.